The 13 T cell receptor beta chains presented below share a single source sample, sequenced in a study of blood T cell repertoires in COVID-19. Only in-frame clones appear in the TCRdb table, and some are missing; sequencing was by immunoSEQ multiplex PCR. The repertoire holds over 120,000 clones, with 89% as singletons. Material: peripheral blood. Source of these receptors: a human donor in a cohort sampled during active COVID-19.

The count of this clone is one. The gene calls are TRBV6-2 or TRBV6-3 and TRBJ2-7; 7 bases agree with TRBD2. Germline assignment: CDR1 MNHEY and CDR2 SVGEGT. V lost 0 bases and J lost 2; bases outside the gene matches: 10. The CDR3 runs 17 residues. DNA for the CDR3: TGTGCCAGCAGTTACTCCCTCCTCCCTAGCGGAACCTACGAGCAGTACTTC. This codes for CASSYSLLPSGTYEQYF.

The chain joins TRBV19 to TRBJ2-7; 7 nucleotides align to TRBD2. V was pared by 3 bases and J by 6 bases, with 8 bases of the junction left unmatched. Per the germline V gene, CDR1 is LNHDA and CDR2 is SQIVND (reference sequence). The CDR3 spans 14 residues. The CDR3 is CASSILGTTREQYF. The DNA for the CDR3 is TGTGCCAGTAGTATCCTAGGGACTACGCGCGAGCAGTACTTC.

V gene TRBV10-3 combines with J gene TRBJ2-2; TRBD1 matches at 11 bases. The CDR3 length is 16 residues. V lost 2 bases to trimming and J lost 7 bases; unmatched junction nucleotides: 6. Per germline, CDR1 ENHRY and CDR2 SYGVKD. The CDR3 sequence is CAISEAGQGDGGELFF. CDR3 bases: TGTGCCATCAGTGAGGCGGGACAGGGGGATGGCGGGGAGCTGTTTTTT.

This chain connects TRBV5-1 to TRBJ1-1, with a possible D match to TRBD1 (5 bases). Trimming pared 2 bases from V and 0 bases from J, leaving 11 bases between. This CDR3 has 15 amino acids. CDR1 and CDR2 (germline): SGHRS, YFSETQ. The CDR3 DNA sequence: TGCGCCAGCAGCTTTTGGGGGGATATGAACACTGAAGCTTTCTTT. Its protein is CASSFWGDMNTEAFF.

The V call is TRBV27, the J call TRBJ2-7, with D unresolved. CDR1 MNHEY and CDR2 SMNVEV come from the germline V gene (reference sequence). This CDR3 comprises 13 residues. Trimming took 8 bases from V and 3 from J, leaving 14 bases between them. The CDR3 region is CASLGGPSYEQYF. The CDR3 nucleotides read TGTGCCAGCCTTGGCGGCCCCAGCTACGAGCAGTACTTC.

The rearrangement joins TRBV18 to TRBJ1-6; D remains unclear. The ends were cut back, 3 bases at V and 5 bases at J, with 11 bases in the middle. Looked up from germline, CDR1 is KGHSH and CDR2 is LQKENI. This CDR3 contains 15 residues. The CDR3 DNA sequence: TGTGCCAGCTCACCTCGGGAATCTCATAATTCACCCCTCCACTTT. Its translation is CASSPRESHNSPLHF.

The genes are TRBV2 and TRBJ2-7; TRBD1 matches at 11 bases. The CDR3 covers 15 residues. CDR1 and CDR2 (germline): SNHLY, FYNNEI. V dropped 7 bases and J dropped 2; count of bases not matched to a gene: 7. CDR3 nucleotides: TGTGCCAGCAATGCGGGACAGGGGGGGACCTACGAGCAGTACTTC. It is translated as CASNAGQGGTYEQYF.

This chain links TRBV5-1 with TRBJ2-7, with D perhaps matching TRBD1 (6 bases). This CDR3 comprises 14 residues. The ends were cut back, 4 bases at V and 0 bases at J, with 11 bases in the middle. The germline CDR1 and CDR2 sequences are SGHRS and YFSETQ. As DNA, the CDR3 is TGCGCCAGCAGCATACTACAGGGCTCCTACGAGCAGTACTTC. This gives the protein CASSILQGSYEQYF.

The chain is built from TRBV5-1 and TRBJ1-1; no reliable D call. CDR1 and CDR2 from the germline V gene are SGHRS and YFSETQ. The CDR3 length is 13 residues. V lost 4 bases, J lost 4 bases, and 11 bases lay in between. CDR3 amino acids: CASSRGGSTEAFF. The CDR3 nucleotides are TGCGCCAGCAGCCGAGGTGGGAGCACTGAAGCTTTCTTT.

The V call is TRBV12-5, the J call TRBJ2-1; no clear D gene. The V gene lost 1 base and the J gene lost 4 bases, with 2 bases spanning the gap. Germline CDR1 and CDR2: LGHNT and FRNRAP. The CDR3 contains 12 residues. Here the CDR3 DNA reads TGTGCTAGTGGTTTGGCGTACAATGAGCAGTTCTTC. Protein: CASGLAYNEQFF. Based on the CDR3 plus reference TRBV12-5 and TRBJ2-1, the full variable domain is DARVTQTPRHKVTEMGQEVTMRCQPILGHNTVFWYRQTMMQGLELLAYFRNRAPLDDSGMPKDRFSAEMPDATLATLKIQPSEPRDSAVYFCASGLAYNEQFFGPGTRLTVL.

The rearrangement uses TRBV15 and TRBJ2-7, with 7 bases fitting TRBD1. This CDR3 contains 14 residues. The germline CDR1 and CDR2 sequences are LNHNV and YYDKDF (reference sequence). Trimming removed 5 bases from V and 4 bases from J; junction bases left unmatched: 8. CDR3 sequence reads: CATSRDSLLYEQYF. DNA of the CDR3: TGTGCCACCAGCCGGGACAGCTTATTATACGAGCAGTACTTC.

The genes are TRBV7-2 and TRBJ2-3; D unresolved. The germline V gene encodes CDR1 SGHTA and CDR2 FQGNSA. The CDR3 runs to 16 residues. The V end lost 1 base, the J end lost 0 bases, and 11 bases lay between the germline ends. CDR3 amino acids: CASSLDSSPSTDTQYF. In DNA, the CDR3 is TGTGCCAGCAGCTTAGACAGCTCCCCTAGCACAGATACGCAGTATTTT.

The V and J genes are TRBV4-3 and TRBJ1-4, with TRBD1 matching over 8 bases. Germline V gives CDR1 LGHNA, CDR2 YSLEER. With V trimmed by 4 bases and J by 0 bases, 13 bases remained unmatched. The CDR3 loop spans 19 amino acids. The DNA of the CDR3 is TGCGCCAGCAGCCCTACGCCCTGGACAGGGACGGCAACTAATGAAAAACTGTTTTTT. Protein: CASSPTPWTGTATNEKLFF.